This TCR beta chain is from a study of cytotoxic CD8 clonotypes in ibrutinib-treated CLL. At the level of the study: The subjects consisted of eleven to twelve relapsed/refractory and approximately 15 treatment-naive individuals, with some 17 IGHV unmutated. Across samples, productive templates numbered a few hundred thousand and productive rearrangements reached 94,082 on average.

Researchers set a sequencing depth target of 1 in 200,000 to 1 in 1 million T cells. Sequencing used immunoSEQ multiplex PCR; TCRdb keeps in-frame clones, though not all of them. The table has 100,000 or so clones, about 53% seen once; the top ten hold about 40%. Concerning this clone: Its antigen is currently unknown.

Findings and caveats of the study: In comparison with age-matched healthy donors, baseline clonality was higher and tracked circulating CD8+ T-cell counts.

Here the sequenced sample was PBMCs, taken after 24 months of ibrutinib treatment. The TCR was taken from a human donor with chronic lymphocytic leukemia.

The CDR3 reads CASSEATGNNNEQFF. CDR3 sequence (DNA): TGTGCCAGCAGTGAAGCGACAGGGAACAACAATGAGCAGTTCTTC. The chain links TRBV6-1 to TRBJ2-1, with 7 nucleotides matching TRBD1. The germline V gene has CDR1 MNHNS and CDR2 SASEGT. The ends lost 0 bases at V and 5 bases at J; junction bases unmatched: 4. The CDR3 is made up of 15 amino acids.